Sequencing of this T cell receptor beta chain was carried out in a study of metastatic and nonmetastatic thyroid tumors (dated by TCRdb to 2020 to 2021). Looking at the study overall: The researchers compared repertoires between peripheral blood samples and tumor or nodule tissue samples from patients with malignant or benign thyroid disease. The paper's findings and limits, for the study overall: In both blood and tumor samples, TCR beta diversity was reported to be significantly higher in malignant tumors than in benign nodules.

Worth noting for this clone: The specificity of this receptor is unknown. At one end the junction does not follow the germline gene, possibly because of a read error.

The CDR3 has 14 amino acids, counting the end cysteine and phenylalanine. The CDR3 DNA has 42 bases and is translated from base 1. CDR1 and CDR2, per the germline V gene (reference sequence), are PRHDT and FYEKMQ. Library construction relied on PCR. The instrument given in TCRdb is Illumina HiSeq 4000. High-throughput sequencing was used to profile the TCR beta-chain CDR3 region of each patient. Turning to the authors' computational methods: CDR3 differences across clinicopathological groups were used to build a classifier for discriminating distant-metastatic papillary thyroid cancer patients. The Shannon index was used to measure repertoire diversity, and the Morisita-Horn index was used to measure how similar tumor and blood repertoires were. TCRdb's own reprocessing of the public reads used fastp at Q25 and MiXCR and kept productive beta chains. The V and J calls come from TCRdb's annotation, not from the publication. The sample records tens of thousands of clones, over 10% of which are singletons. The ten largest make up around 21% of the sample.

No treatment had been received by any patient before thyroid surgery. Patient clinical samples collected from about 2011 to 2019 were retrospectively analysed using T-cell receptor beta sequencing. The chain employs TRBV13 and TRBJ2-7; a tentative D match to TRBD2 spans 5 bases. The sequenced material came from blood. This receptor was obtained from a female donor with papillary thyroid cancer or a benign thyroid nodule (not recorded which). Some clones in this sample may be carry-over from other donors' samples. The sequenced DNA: TGTTCCAGCAGCCACCGTTCTGAGGGCTACGATCAGTACTTC. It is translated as CSSSHRSEGYDQYF.